Listed below are T cell receptor beta chains from one sample, sequenced in a study of shared clonotypes between healthy human individuals. TCRdb's copy holds only in-frame clones and misses some; the assay was immunoSEQ multiplex PCR. The data show about 1 million clones, around 74% seen once. What was sequenced was memory CD4+ T cells sorted from blood. These receptors were taken from a man between 18 and 35 years old in good health. Both conserved end residues are part of each CDR3. Each record gives: J gene, clone size, V gene, D gene, CDR3 DNA, CDR3 protein. The D gene is left open where the match is weak. Not all rows give a size; the values are once, few, many and, for expanded clones, a class.

TRBJ1-2	-	TRBV6-1	-	TGTGCCAGCAGTGGTCGTATCGTGTTCGGGAATGGCTACACCTTC	CASSGRIVFGNGYTF
TRBJ2-3	-	TRBV5-6	TRBD1	TGTGCCAGCAGCTCGCGGACAGGGGGCACAGATACGCAGTATTTT	CASSSRTGGTDTQYF
TRBJ2-5	-	TRBV6-1	-	TGTGCCAGTGGGGGGGAGGGGGCGGGGGAGACCCAGTACTTC	CASGGEGAGETQYF
TRBJ2-7	-	TRBV18	-	TGTGCCAGCTCACCTGTTCTTGGGACCCTCTATGTCGAGCAGTACTTC	CASSPVLGTLYVEQYF
TRBJ1-2	-	TRBV2	TRBD1	TGTGCCAGCAGTCCCCAGGGGGCGGGTTATGGCTACACCTTC	CASSPQGAGYGYTF
TRBJ2-2	-	TRBV7-2	-	TGTGCCAGCAGCTTATCACCGGGGGTCGGCACCGGGGAGCTGTTTTTT	CASSLSPGVGTGELFF
TRBJ1-1	-	TRBV6-1	-	TGTGCCAGCCAAACAAGGGGTCACATGAACACTGAAGCTTTCTTT	CASQTRGHMNTEAFF
TRBJ2-2	-	TRBV5-1	TRBD2	TGCGCCAGCAGCCCGAACTCGGGGGGGACCGGGGAGCTGTTTTTT	CASSPNSGGTGELFF
TRBJ1-4	once	TRBV2	-	TGTGCCAGCGGCCCCCAAGGGGTCCCTAATGAAAAACTGTTTTTT	CASGPQGVPNEKLFF
TRBJ1-2	-	TRBV7-9	-	TGTGCCAGTTCTCCCCAGGGAAACTATGGCTACACCTTC	CASSPQGNYGYTF
TRBJ2-3	-	TRBV5-1	-	TGCGCCAGCAGCTTCCAGCCTAGCACAGATACGCAGTATTTT	CASSFQPSTDTQYF
TRBJ2-2	-	TRBV11-2	TRBD2	TGTGCCAGCAGCTTGCCTAGCGGGATTACCGGGGAGCTGTTTTTT	CASSLPSGITGELFF
TRBJ1-1	few	TRBV5-5	TRBD1	TGTGCCAGCAGCACGGACAGGGTCAACACTGAAGCTTTCTTT	CASSTDRVNTEAFF
TRBJ2-4	many	TRBV19	TRBD2	TGTGCCAGTAGTATAGCCGCGGGAGAAAACATTCAGTACTTC	CASSIAAGENIQYF
TRBJ1-5	-	TRBV28	-	TGTGCCAGCAGTTTAAATGGGCAGAATCAGCCCCAGCATTTT	CASSLNGQNQPQHF
TRBJ2-3	-	TRBV19	-	TGTGCCAGTAGTAATTCTCCCTTTTACACAGATACGCAGTATTTT	CASSNSPFYTDTQYF